These 23 T cell receptor beta chains were sequenced from one sample in a study of T-cell reconstitution after alpha-beta-depleted transplantation in children. The authors prepared the TCRbeta library with unique molecular identifiers. A single record per CDR3 protein comes from TCRdb applying MiXCR to the PCR reads. Seen here are hundreds of thousands of distinct CDR3 sequences, around 15% observed once, and the top ten hold roughly 41%. The sequences come from PBMCs, mostly from graft donor cells, collected 360 days after TCRalphabeta/CD19-depleted stem cell transplant. All receptors derive from a male patient between 2 and 15 years old who had a stem cell transplant for acute lymphoblastic leukemia, so the T cells may come from the graft donor.

This clonotype came up many times. The chain employs TRBV21-1 and TRBJ2-1. TRBV21-1 is flagged as a pseudogene. The CDR3 length is 16 residues. CDR3 loop: CASSNGTWGSYNEQFF. The CDR3 DNA reads as TGTGCCAGCAGCAATGGCACCTGGGGCTCCTACAATGAGCAGTTCTTC.

This clonotype has more than one count but fewer than ten. The gene calls are TRBV11-2 and TRBJ1-1; 9 bases agree with TRBD1. In germline, CDR1 is SGHAT, CDR2 FQNNGV. Germline trimming cut 3 bases from V and 4 bases from J; bases unmatched to any gene: 3. CDR3 length: 14 residues. The CDR3 protein is CASSFGQGITEAFF. The DNA of the CDR3 is TGTGCCAGCAGCTTTGGACAGGGGATCACTGAAGCTTTCTTT.

This clonotype came up many times. The rearrangement links TRBV12-3 or TRBV12-4 to TRBJ1-5; 7 bases match TRBD1. The CDR3 totals 15 residues. V lost 1 base to trimming and J lost 4 bases; unmatched junction nucleotides: 4. CDR3 residues: CASSLEGQVNQPQHF. CDR3 nucleotide sequence: TGTGCCAGCAGTTTAGAAGGACAGGTTAATCAGCCCCAGCATTTT.

This clonotype was detected many times. The chain joins TRBV4-3 to TRBJ1-5; 7 bases agree with TRBD1. From germline, CDR1 is LGHNA and CDR2 YSLEER. The V and J ends lost 3 bases and 4 bases, in that order; junction bases with no gene match: 6. The CDR3 length is 15 residues. CDR3 in amino acids: CASSQMTGFNQPQHF. As DNA, the CDR3 is TGCGCCAGCAGCCAGATGACAGGGTTTAATCAGCCCCAGCATTTT.

This clonotype was seen ten or more times. The chain uses TRBV7-9 and TRBJ2-7; 8 bases map to TRBD1. The CDR3 runs to 13 residues. Unmatched junction bases numbered 0, after V lost 4 bases and J lost 1 base. CDR1 SEHNR and CDR2 FQNEAQ come from the germline V gene (reference sequence). CDR3 residues: CASSWTGSYEQYF. The CDR3 nucleotides are TGTGCCAGCAGCTGGACAGGGTCCTACGAGCAGTACTTC.

This clonotype was seen many times. This chain uses TRBV28 with TRBJ2-5; no clear D. Deletions cut 6 bases from V and 2 bases from J, with 10 bases between. The CDR3 length is 13 residues. Looked up from germline, CDR1 is MDHEN and CDR2 is SYDVKM. In nucleotides, the CDR3 is TGTGCCAGCAGCTTTTCCGGGCAAGAGACCCAGTACTTC. Translation gives CASSFSGQETQYF. Complete variable domain (other parts from reference TRBV28 and TRBJ2-5): DVKVTQSSRYLVKRTGEKVFLECVQDMDHENMFWYRQDPGLGLRLIYFSYDVKMKEKGDIPEGYSVSREKKERFSLILESASTNQTSMYLCASSFSGQETQYFGPGTRLLVL.

This clonotype was observed at least ten times. The rearrangement links TRBV4-1 to TRBJ2-1; maybe TRBD1 (5 bases). Germline lookup yields CDR1 MGHRA and CDR2 YSYEKL. Trimming pared 0 bases from V and 7 bases from J, leaving 22 bases between. The CDR3 is 18 amino acids. CDR3 region: CASSQEGVPDQEGNEQFF. The DNA of the CDR3 is TGCGCCAGCAGCCAAGAAGGGGTCCCGGACCAGGAAGGGAATGAGCAGTTCTTC.

This chain links TRBV6-2 or TRBV6-3 with TRBJ2-4; D unclear. Germline V gene lookup returns CDR1 MNHEY and CDR2 SVGEGT. Trimming left V 0 bases short and J 0 bases short, with 15 bases between. The CDR3 runs 18 residues. This CDR3 is CASSYSLAPDRAKNIQYF. CDR3 nucleotides: TGTGCCAGCAGTTACTCTTTGGCCCCGGACCGAGCCAAAAACATTCAGTACTTC.

Only a few counts were recorded for this clonotype. The chain carries TRBV11-2 and TRBJ2-7; tentative D call: TRBD2 (6 bases). Trimming took 0 bases from V and 6 from J, leaving 12 bases between them. This CDR3 spans 14 amino acids. The germline V gene has CDR1 SGHAT and CDR2 FQNNGV. The CDR3 nucleotides are TGTGCCAGCAGCTTAGACCCTCTAGCGCCCGAGCAGTACTTC. This gives the protein CASSLDPLAPEQYF. Together with reference TRBV11-2 and TRBJ2-7, the CDR3 gives the full variable domain: EAGVAQSPRYKIIEKRQSVAFWCNPISGHATLYWYQQILGQGPKLLIQFQNNGVVDDSQLPKDRFSAERLKGVDSTLKIQPAKLEDSAVYLCASSLDPLAPEQYFGPGTRLTVT.

This clonotype was found a few times. The J gene is TRBJ2-3, the V gene TRBV5-1; a possible D gene is TRBD1 (6 bases). Trimming cost V 1 base and J 4 bases, with 10 bases left between them. The germline V gene encodes CDR1 SGHRS and CDR2 YFSETQ. The CDR3 covers 14 residues. The chain's CDR3 is CASSLNRASDTQYF. CDR3 sequence (DNA): TGCGCCAGCAGCTTGAACAGGGCTTCAGATACGCAGTATTTT.

This rearrangement joins TRBV28 to TRBJ2-5; tentatively, D is TRBD2 (6 bases). Trimming left V 5 bases short and J 3 bases short, with 16 bases between. Germline lookup yields CDR1 MDHEN and CDR2 SYDVKM. The CDR3 loop spans 15 amino acids. CDR3 DNA: TGTGCCAGCAGTCTAATAGCGGTAGAGGAAGAGACCCAGTACTTC. It encodes CASSLIAVEEETQYF.

The chain has TRBV7-9 and TRBJ2-5, with a possible D match to TRBD2 (6 bases). V was clipped by 6 bases and J by 5 bases, with 13 bases between them. Per germline, CDR1 SEHNR and CDR2 FQNEAQ (reference sequence). The CDR3 has 13 amino acids. CDR3 amino acids: CASRAGWRETQYF. CDR3 nucleotides: TGTGCCAGCAGGGCGGGATGGAGGGAGACCCAGTACTTC.

The table lists this clonotype with a few counts. The gene calls are TRBV20-1 and TRBJ1-5; D gene ambiguous. CDR1 DFQATT and CDR2 SNEGSKA come from the germline V gene (reference sequence). The CDR3 covers 16 residues. Deletions cut 0 bases from V and 9 bases from J, with 21 bases between. This chain's CDR3 is CSARDGSGPHHRPQHF. The CDR3 nucleotides read TGCAGTGCTAGAGATGGATCGGGCCCACACCATCGGCCCCAGCATTTT.

The chain employs TRBV12-3 or TRBV12-4 and TRBJ2-2, with D possibly being TRBD1 (7 bases). The CDR3 spans 14 residues. Trimming removed 4 bases from V and 3 bases from J, with 9 bases in between. The CDR3 is CASSSRGDTGELFF. CDR3 sequence (DNA): TGTGCCAGCAGTTCCAGGGGGGACACCGGGGAGCTGTTTTTT.

The chain recombines TRBV9 with TRBJ2-1; D gene ambiguous. Germline-derived CDR1 and CDR2 are SGDLS and YYNGEE. This CDR3 comprises 16 residues. V was trimmed by 0 bases and J by 2 bases, leaving 12 bases between them. CDR3 sequence reads: CASSVDGWSAYNEQFF. The CDR3 nucleotides are TGTGCCAGCAGCGTAGATGGCTGGAGCGCCTACAATGAGCAGTTCTTC. The full variable domain, rest sourced from reference TRBV9 and TRBJ2-1, is DSGVTQTPKHLITATGQRVTLRCSPRSGDLSVYWYQQSLDQGLQFLIQYYNGEERAKGNILERFSAQQFPDLHSELNLSSLELGDSALYFCASSVDGWSAYNEQFFGPGTRLTVL.

This clonotype was found a few times. The chain carries TRBV28 and TRBJ1-5, with 9 positions matching TRBD1. Germline CDR1 MDHEN, CDR2 SYDVKM. The CDR3 length is 15 residues. After removal of 5 bases from V and 3 bases from J, the junction contained 5 bases not matched to a gene. Here the CDR3 DNA reads TGTGCCAGCAGTCCCCGGACAGGGGTCAATCAGCCCCAGCATTTT. Protein product: CASSPRTGVNQPQHF.

J is TRBJ2-7 and V is TRBV5-1; a possible D gene is TRBD2 (5 bases). Trimming took 0 bases from V and 3 from J, leaving 7 bases between them. The CDR3 length is 13 residues. CDR1 is SGHRS, CDR2 YFSETQ, per germline. CDR3 residues: CASSLGGDYEQYF. In nucleotides, the CDR3 is TGCGCCAGCAGCTTGGGGGGAGACTACGAGCAGTACTTC.

This clonotype was seen a handful of times. V usage is TRBV4-1 and J usage is TRBJ1-1; 9 bases agree with TRBD1. This CDR3 region has 14 residues. The germline CDR1 and CDR2 sequences are MGHRA and YSYEKL. The V segment lost 6 bases and the J segment 4 bases; nucleotides outside the gene matches: 6. CDR3 nucleotide sequence: TGCGCCAGCAGACGTCCGGGACAGGGCACTGAAGCTTTCTTT. Its translation: CASRRPGQGTEAFF.

This clonotype was counted many times. The chain has TRBV6-5 and TRBJ1-5; 7 bases align to TRBD1. The CDR3 totals 15 residues. Germline V CDR1 and CDR2: MNHEY, SVGAGI. The V gene end was trimmed by 2 bases and the J gene end by 6 bases; junction bases not matched to a gene: 7. The CDR3 here is CASSYGVPGGQPQHF. DNA of the CDR3: TGTGCCAGCAGTTACGGGGTTCCAGGGGGTCAGCCCCAGCATTTT.

V gene TRBV24-1 combines with J gene TRBJ2-2; D is undetermined. This CDR3 comprises 13 residues. V gave up 1 base and J gave up 9 bases, with 8 bases separating them. Germline V gene data show CDR1 as KGHDR and CDR2 as SFDVKD. CDR3 nucleotide sequence: TGTGCCACCAGTGATTTCCGTAGGTGGGAGCTGTTTTTT. This codes for CATSDFRRWELFF.

This clonotype was recorded a few times. This chain links TRBV5-1 with TRBJ2-1; 9 nucleotides line up with TRBD2. J lost 8 bases, V lost 0 bases, and 12 bases had no gene match. The CDR3 is made up of 17 amino acids. Germline V gene data show CDR1 as SGHRS and CDR2 as YFSETQ. The CDR3 reads CASSLAEAGGPSDEQFF. CDR3 in DNA: TGCGCCAGCAGCTTGGCCGAGGCGGGAGGGCCGTCAGATGAGCAGTTCTTC.

This sequence joins TRBV12-3 or TRBV12-4 and TRBJ2-5, with D perhaps TRBD2 (7 bases). The CDR3 runs to 12 residues. Trimming removed 6 bases from V and 7 bases from J, with 12 bases in between. The DNA for the CDR3 is TGTGCCAGCAGCTCAGGGGAGGGGACCCAGTACTTC. It is translated as CASSSGEGTQYF.

This clonotype was seen at least ten times. The chain couples TRBV12-3 or TRBV12-4 to TRBJ2-3; D ambiguous. This CDR3 is built from 13 residues. V lost 6 bases, J lost 4 bases, and 11 bases lay in between. The CDR3 bases are TGTGCCAGCAGCTCCCCTGGGGCAGATACGCAGTATTTT. Its translation is CASSSPGADTQYF.